This entry lists 19 T cell receptor beta chains sequenced from one sample in a study of cytomegalovirus exposure and HLA in healthy donors. The protocol was immunoSEQ multiplex PCR, while the TCRdb copy is restricted to in-frame clones and leaves out a portion. The sample records 150,000 to 250,000 clones, 81% being singletons. The specimen sequenced was PBMCs. The source of these receptors is a woman in her twenties or thirties in good health and CMV-seronegative.

This chain joins TRBV5-4 and TRBJ2-3; a weak D match, TRBD1 (5 bases). This CDR3 contains 14 residues. The germline CDR1 and CDR2 sequences are SGHNT and YYREEE (reference sequence). Trimming stripped 4 bases from V and 2 bases from J, with 11 bases between. The DNA for the CDR3 is TGTGCCAGCAGCGGGGCGGCTACCACAGATACGCAGTATTTT. As protein: CASSGAATTDTQYF.

The chain recombines TRBV18 with TRBJ1-5; 7 bases align to TRBD1. Germline V lookup: CDR1 KGHSH, CDR2 LQKENI. The V segment lost 2 bases and the J segment 4 bases; nucleotides outside the gene matches: 5. The CDR3 is 15 amino acids. In DNA, the CDR3 is TGTGCCAGCTCACCAACACAGGGGATGAATCAGCCCCAGCATTTT. This translates into CASSPTQGMNQPQHF.

This clone has a single count. V is TRBV4-2 and J is TRBJ2-7; perhaps TRBD1 as D (5 bases). V was clipped by 0 bases and J by 5 bases, with 20 bases between them. The CDR3 has 17 residues. Germline-derived CDR1 and CDR2 are LGHNA and YNFKEQ. The CDR3 here is CASSQEVFRASTHEQYF. CDR3 coding DNA: TGTGCCAGCAGCCAAGAAGTTTTCAGGGCTAGTACCCACGAGCAGTACTTC.

The rearrangement uses TRBV5-1 and TRBJ2-7, with 12 bases that match TRBD1. Per germline, CDR1 SGHRS and CDR2 YFSETQ. The CDR3 runs to 16 residues. Trimming at V came to 0 bases and at J to 7 bases, leaving 8 bases not matched to a gene. This CDR3 reads CASSLVPGQGAGEQYF. CDR3 sequence (DNA): TGCGCCAGCAGCTTGGTCCCGGGACAGGGGGCGGGAGAGCAGTACTTC.

V is TRBV7-2 and J is TRBJ2-1, with 10 bases identical to TRBD2. With V trimmed by 5 bases and J by 8 bases, 12 bases remained unmatched. The length of the CDR3 is 16 residues. Germline lookup yields CDR1 SGHTA and CDR2 FQGNSA. In DNA, the CDR3 is TGTGCCAGCAGCCCCGCCCGGTTAGCGGGGGGTGATGAGCAGTTCTTC. It is translated as CASSPARLAGGDEQFF.

The genes are TRBV30 and TRBJ2-1; D unresolved. Trimming cost V 7 bases and J 0 bases, with 7 bases left between them. Germline V gene lookup returns CDR1 GTSNPN and CDR2 SVGIG (reference sequence). This CDR3 region has 12 residues. The DNA for the CDR3 is TGTGCCTCAGCGAGCTCCTACAATGAGCAGTTCTTC. This sequence encodes CASASSYNEQFF.

V usage is TRBV10-3 and J usage is TRBJ1-1, with 7 bases that match TRBD1. Germline assignment: CDR1 ENHRY and CDR2 SYGVKD. J gave up 0 bases and V 11 bases, and 6 bases lay outside the gene matches. CDR3 size: 13 residues. The CDR3 DNA sequence: TGTGCCTCCTCCGGACAGGTGAACACTGAAGCTTTCTTT. Translation: CASSGQVNTEAFF.

The rearrangement joins TRBV30 to TRBJ1-1, with 7 bases aligning to TRBD1. The CDR3 consists of 13 residues. Looked up from germline, CDR1 is GTSNPN and CDR2 is SVGIG (reference sequence). V was pared by 2 bases and J by 4 bases, with 4 bases of the junction left unmatched. CDR3 residues: CAWSKTGITEAFF. CDR3 in DNA: TGTGCCTGGAGTAAGACAGGGATCACTGAAGCTTTCTTT. Full variable domain (rest looked up from reference TRBV30 and TRBJ1-1): SQTIHQWPATLVQPVGSPLSLECTVEGTSNPNLYWYRQAAGRGLQLLFYSVGIGQISSEVPQNLSASRPQDRQFILSSKKLLLSDSGFYLCAWSKTGITEAFFGQGTRLTVV.

The chain uses TRBV30 and TRBJ1-6; D not resolved. V was trimmed by 2 bases and J by 5 bases, leaving 13 bases between them. The germline V gene has CDR1 GTSNPN and CDR2 SVGIG (reference sequence). This CDR3 contains 15 residues. The CDR3 coding sequence is TGTGCCTGGAGTTCTTCCGGGATAAATAATTCACCCCTCCACTTT. This codes for CAWSSSGINNSPLHF.

This chain uses TRBV4-2 with TRBJ2-5; 9 bases line up with TRBD1. The CDR3 is 17 residues long. After removal of 2 bases from V and 5 bases from J, the junction contained 12 bases not matched to a gene. Germline V CDR1 and CDR2: LGHNA, YNFKEQ. The CDR3, as DNA: TGTGCCAGCAGCCAACCACTCCGGGACAGGGAGTATGAGACCCAGTACTTC. It codes for CASSQPLRDREYETQYF.

V gene TRBV4-2 combines with J gene TRBJ1-5; 9 bases map to TRBD1. The CDR3 covers 15 residues. Germline CDR1 is LGHNA and CDR2 is YNFKEQ. V lost 4 bases and J lost 6; bases outside the gene matches: 7. CDR3 sequence: CASSRGQGEGQPQHF. CDR3 nucleotides: TGTGCCAGCAGCCGGGGACAGGGTGAAGGTCAGCCCCAGCATTTT.

This clone was detected only once. The V and J genes are TRBV5-1 and TRBJ1-1; D possibly corresponds to TRBD1 (6 bases). The CDR3 totals 12 residues. From germline, CDR1 is SGHRS and CDR2 YFSETQ. With 7 bases removed from V and 0 bases from J, the gap between germline ends came to 7 bases. The DNA for the CDR3 is TGCGCCAGCGGACAGATGAACACTGAAGCTTTCTTT. Translated, it gives CASGQMNTEAFF.

This chain connects TRBV19 to TRBJ1-3, with TRBD1 matching over 10 bases. Germline values: CDR1 LNHDA, CDR2 SQIVND (reference sequence). V shed 6 bases, J shed 6 bases, and the junction held 5 bases outside the gene matches. The CDR3 consists of 14 residues. CDR3 in amino acids: CASSPGTGVNTIYF. CDR3 DNA sequence: TGTGCCAGTAGCCCAGGGACAGGGGTAAACACCATATATTTT. Complete variable domain (other parts from reference TRBV19 and TRBJ1-3): DGGITQSPKYLFRKEGQNVTLSCEQNLNHDAMYWYRQDPGQGLRLIYYSQIVNDFQKGDIAEGYSVSREKKESFPLTVTSAQKNPTAFYLCASSPGTGVNTIYFGEGSWLTVV.

In its sample, this clone was seen a few times. V is TRBV19 and J is TRBJ1-2, with D possibly TRBD1 on 6 matching bases. V shed 0 bases and J shed 7 bases, with 9 bases lying between them. The CDR3 is made up of 13 amino acids. Germline CDR1 LNHDA, CDR2 SQIVND (reference sequence). In nucleotides, the CDR3 is TGTGCCAGTAGTATAGATCACAGGGCTGGCTACACCTTC. It yields the protein CASSIDHRAGYTF.

This sequence joins TRBV10-1 and TRBJ1-1; no clear D. Germline CDR1 reads WNHNN; CDR2 reads SYGVQD (reference sequence). There are 13 residues in the CDR3. The V end was cut by 4 bases, the J end by 1 base, with 7 bases between. As DNA, the CDR3 is TGCGCCAGCAGTGCTCTGAGGAACACTGAAGCTTTCTTT. Amino acids: CASSALRNTEAFF.

This chain links TRBV7-2 with TRBJ1-3; no definite D call. V lost 0 bases, J lost 1 base, and 7 bases lay in between. The germline gives CDR1 SGHTA, CDR2 FQGNSA. CDR3 length: 15 amino acids. The CDR3 bases are TGTGCCAGCAGCTTAGCGTCCGGGTCTGGAAACACCATATATTTT. Amino acids: CASSLASGSGNTIYF.

The chain combines TRBV5-1 with TRBJ2-7; D possibly corresponds to TRBD2 (5 bases). V shed 1 base and J shed 0 bases, with 11 bases lying between them. The CDR3 consists of 15 residues. Germline CDR1 and CDR2: SGHRS and YFSETQ. The CDR3 nucleotides are TGCGCCAGCAGCTTGACCGGGGAGAGCTCCTACGAGCAGTACTTC. Amino acid sequence: CASSLTGESSYEQYF. Full variable domain (rest looked up from reference TRBV5-1 and TRBJ2-7): KAGVTQTPRYLIKTRGQQVTLSCSPISGHRSVSWYQQTPGQGLQFLFEYFSETQRNKGNFPGRFSGRQFSNSRSEMNVSTLELGDSALYLCASSLTGESSYEQYFGPGTRLTVT.

This clone came up once. V and J are TRBV28 and TRBJ2-7, with TRBD1 matching over 12 bases. Germline CDR1 reads MDHEN; CDR2 reads SYDVKM. The CDR3 covers 16 residues. J lost 1 base, V lost 10 bases, and 11 bases had no gene match. The CDR3 loop reads CATSGTGGSYSYEQYF. CDR3 sequence (DNA): TGTGCCACCTCCGGGACAGGGGGCTCCTATTCCTACGAGCAGTACTTC.

V gene TRBV5-1 combines with J gene TRBJ1-2, with 8 bases aligning to TRBD1. With V trimmed by 4 bases and J by 6 bases, 8 bases remained unmatched. Germline CDR1 reads SGHRS; CDR2 reads YFSETQ. This CDR3 spans 14 amino acids. CDR3 region: CASSPQGAGNGYTF. The CDR3 DNA reads as TGCGCCAGCAGCCCGCAGGGGGCTGGCAATGGCTACACCTTC.